A selection of T cell receptor beta chains follows, all from one sample in a study of OX40 agonist ivuxolimab in advanced cancers. Measured with immunoSEQ multiplex PCR; TCRdb has only the in-frame clones, and not every one. This table holds roughly 38,000 clones, around 82% found once. Source: CD4+ or CD8+ T cells sorted from blood, taken in a trial of the OX40 agonist ivuxolimab. All receptors derive from an adult with an advanced solid tumor such as melanoma, head and neck, liver or kidney cancer. CDR3s include the opening cysteine and the closing phenylalanine or tryptophan. The D gene is left open where the match is weak. Clone size is given for some rows only: seen once, a few or many times, or a class if the clone is expanded.

D,V,size,J,DNA,CDR3
.,TRBV15,few,TRBJ2-2,TGTGCCACCAGCATAGGTCTCGGGGAGCTGTTTTTT,CATSIGLGELFF
.,TRBV5-5,.,TRBJ1-2,TGTGCCAGCAGCTCGCCTGACCTCTATGGCTACACCTTC,CASSSPDLYGYTF
.,TRBV10-3,.,TRBJ2-7,TGTGCCATCAGCACCGCGGCGAGATCCGAGCAGTACTTC,CAISTAARSEQYF
TRBD1,TRBV19,.,TRBJ1-5,TGTGCCAGTAAAAGAACGACAGGGGGCTATCAGCCCCAGCATTTT,CASKRTTGGYQPQHF
.,TRBV9,.,TRBJ2-1,TGTGCCAGCAGCGTGAGGCAGTGGGCTAGTGAGCAGTTCTTC,CASSVRQWASEQFF
.,TRBV7-8,.,TRBJ1-2,TGTGCCAGCAGCCAACGGGCAGCATATAACTATGGCTACACCTTC,CASSQRAAYNYGYTF
.,TRBV5-1,.,TRBJ2-1,TGCGCCAGCAGCCTGAGTTCCCAGGGGTTTGAGGTCTTC,CASSLSSQGFEVF
.,TRBV10-1,.,TRBJ1-4,TGCGCCAGCAGTGAGACGGGGTTGGGGGAAAAACTGTTTTTT,CASSETGLGEKLFF
.,TRBV28,.,TRBJ1-5,TGTGCCAGCAGTTTAAAGTTGTCTAGCAATCAGCCCCAGCATTTT,CASSLKLSSNQPQHF
.,TRBV9,.,TRBJ2-5,TGTGCCAGCAGCCCCGGTGTATCGGAGACCCAGTACTTC,CASSPGVSETQYF
TRBD2,TRBV6-1,.,TRBJ2-1,TGTGCCAGCAGTGAAGCCGCGACTAGCGGGCTTAGCCATGAGCAGTTCTTC,CASSEAATSGLSHEQFF